This T cell receptor beta chain originates from a study of cytomegalovirus exposure and HLA in healthy donors. Amplification used 60 Vbeta primers and 13 Jbeta primers. The method was immunoSEQ multiplex PCR; TCRdb's version includes in-frame clones alone and lacks a portion of them. The sample shows tens of thousands of clones, over 65% of them seen only once. With 1 base removed from V and 2 bases from J, the gap between germline ends came to 17 bases. Germline V CDR1 and CDR2: KGHSH, LQKENI. The CDR3 is 17 amino acids. In the case of this clone: Its antigen is undetermined.

General observations from the study: The authors considered a cluster of highly shared sequence variants likely to be a sequencing artifact.

This chain uses TRBV18 with TRBJ1-2; D might be TRBD1 (5 bases). The receptor was isolated from a man aged 35 to 55 in good health and CMV-seropositive. Sequencing was carried out using PBMCs. The CDR3 spells CASSPRRQTLINYGYTF. The CDR3 DNA reads TGTGCCAGCTCACCACGGCGACAGACCCTTATCAACTATGGCTACACCTTC.